The clone carrying this TCR beta chain was seen only a few times. MiXCR, run by TCRdb on the RT-PCR reads, gives a single entry per CDR3 protein. The table has approximately 720,000 distinct CDR3 sequences, 12% to 15% seen once; the top ten hold just over 3.5%. CDR1 is MNHNS and CDR2 is SASEGT in the germline V gene. The CDR3 length is 14 residues. Trimming took 5 bases from V and 4 from J, leaving 14 bases between them. Sequenced sample: memory CD4+ T cells from blood. The receptor comes from a female donor in good health, serving as a healthy control. J is TRBJ1-2 and V is TRBV6-1; D uncertain. In DNA form, the CDR3 reads TGTGCCAGCAGTAACGGCGCAGAGGGCTATGGCTACACCTTC. As protein: CASSNGAEGYGYTF.